This T cell receptor beta chain was recovered during a study of T cell responses to AZD1222 COVID-19 vaccine. Produced via immunoSEQ multiplex PCR; TCRdb's table is partial and in-frame only. The profile shows tens of thousands of clones, about 86% of them singletons. Study conclusions and caveats: Females outnumbered males among donors, who were mostly white British; clonal diversity was possibly underestimated. Baseline seropositivity characterized only a handful of AZD1222 recipients.

This clone was counted between two and nine times. As yet, its antigen is unknown. CDR1 is SGHTA, CDR2 FQGTGA, per germline. V dropped 6 bases and J dropped 0 bases, with 5 bases sitting between them. The CDR3 consists of 13 residues. Combined were second doses at about 4 or about 12 weeks. The receptor's source is an adult who received the AZD1222 COVID-19 vaccine. This rearrangement joins TRBV7-3 to TRBJ2-2; D is ambiguous. Sequenced material: peripheral blood, taken 28 days after the second AZD1222 dose. This CDR3 is CASRESNTGELFF. In nucleotides, the CDR3 is TGTGCCAGCAGGGAATCGAACACCGGGGAGCTGTTTTTT.